This entry describes one TCR beta chain. Its antigen is not identified. The data originate from a study of shared clonotypes between healthy human individuals. Study findings and constraints: It was anticipated that sequencing depth would influence how many clonotypes donors shared.

Once extracted for a subset, genomic DNA was divided evenly among several immunoSEQ plates. Original data processing: Junction-only sequences without quality scores came from ImmunoSEQ, so filtering differed. Data came from immunoSEQ multiplex PCR; TCRdb stores just in-frame clones and leaves some out. The V and J calls and clone size were taken over from that table, and D and trimming were inferred from the DNA. The sample consists of some 480,000 clones, 79% of them appearing once. Donors comprised healthy HIV-negative adults lacking recent acute infections or vaccinations. Germline V lookup: CDR1 SGHAT, CDR2 FQNNGV. The CDR3 is 16 residues long. V lost 2 bases, J lost 6 bases, and 20 bases lay in between.

The chain has TRBV11-2 and TRBJ2-7; TRBD2 might be the D (6 bases). Sequencing was carried out using PBMCs. This clonotype originated in a woman in her thirties or forties in good health. Some clones in this sample may be carry-over from other donors' samples. For the CDR3, the DNA is TGTGCCAGCAGCTTATACCCCCCGGGGCCGGAGGGCGAGCAGTACTTC. This encodes CASSLYPPGPEGEQYF.